Below are 26 T cell receptor beta chains sequenced from a single sample in a study of radiotherapy plus CTLA-4 blockade in lung cancer. TCRdb's copy holds only in-frame clones and misses some; the assay was immunoSEQ multiplex PCR. The sample has around 80,000 clones, under 75% seen once. Source: peripheral blood, taken from a patient treated with radiotherapy plus ipilimumab. These receptors were obtained from a human donor with non-small cell lung cancer whose response to radiotherapy plus ipilimumab could not be evaluated.

The genes are TRBV4-3 and TRBJ1-5, with 8 nucleotides matching TRBD1. CDR1 is LGHNA, CDR2 YSLEER, per germline. This CDR3 is built from 15 residues. V shed 4 bases and J 4 bases; nucleotides not matched to a gene: 6. CDR3 DNA sequence: TGCGCCAGCAGCCCGAGGACAGGGCCTAATCAGCCCCAGCATTTT. This gives the protein CASSPRTGPNQPQHF.

The V gene is TRBV5-6, the J gene TRBJ2-5; D gene unclear. V dropped 2 bases and J dropped 0 bases, with 11 bases sitting between them. The CDR3 extends over 15 amino acids. Germline values: CDR1 SGHDT, CDR2 YYEEEE. The CDR3 protein is CASSLAATDQETQYF. CDR3 DNA sequence: TGTGCCAGCAGCTTAGCTGCCACAGACCAAGAGACCCAGTACTTC.

The chain employs TRBV27 and TRBJ1-6, with a possible D match to TRBD1 (6 bases). V was shortened by 3 bases and J by 5 bases, with 8 bases between the two germline ends. The length of the CDR3 is 14 residues. CDR1 is MNHEY and CDR2 is SMNVEV in the germline V gene (reference sequence). The CDR3 bases are TGTGCCAGCAGTTTCAGACAGGATAATTCACCCCTCCACTTT. As protein: CASSFRQDNSPLHF.

There are a few counts of this clone. The J gene is TRBJ2-7, the V gene TRBV19; D call uncertain. CDR3 size: 13 residues. V was trimmed by 1 base and J by 1 base, leaving 5 bases between them. Germline lookup yields CDR1 LNHDA and CDR2 SQIVND (reference sequence). For the CDR3, the DNA is TGTGCCAGTAGTATAGGTCGTTCCTACGAGCAGTACTTC. As protein: CASSIGRSYEQYF. The full variable domain, its missing parts supplied by reference TRBV19 and TRBJ2-7, is DGGITQSPKYLFRKEGQNVTLSCEQNLNHDAMYWYRQDPGQGLRLIYYSQIVNDFQKGDIAEGYSVSREKKESFPLTVTSAQKNPTAFYLCASSIGRSYEQYFGPGTRLTVT.

V and J are TRBV9 and TRBJ2-1, with 9 bases identical to TRBD2. The CDR3 extends over 15 amino acids. In germline, CDR1 is SGDLS, CDR2 YYNGEE. The V segment lost 3 bases and the J segment 5 bases; nucleotides outside the gene matches: 6. The CDR3 is CASSGEREANNEQFF. The DNA for the CDR3 is TGTGCCAGCAGCGGTGAGCGGGAGGCCAACAATGAGCAGTTCTTC.

V and J are TRBV7-7 and TRBJ2-1, with 10 bases lining up with TRBD2. This CDR3 has 17 residues. CDR1 and CDR2 from the germline V gene are SSHAT and FNYEAQ (reference sequence). The V segment lost 5 bases and the J segment 0 bases; nucleotides outside the gene matches: 7. The CDR3 DNA reads TGTGCCAGCAGCCGAGGACTAGCGGAGAGCTCCTACAATGAGCAGTTCTTC. Encoded protein: CASSRGLAESSYNEQFF.

The rearrangement joins TRBV11-3 to TRBJ2-7; a possible D gene is TRBD1 (6 bases). Germline lookup yields CDR1 SGHNT and CDR2 YENEEA. The CDR3 sequence is 17 residues long. Trimming pared 3 bases from V and 2 bases from J, leaving 20 bases between. The CDR3 loop is CASSLEQGLLLTYEQYF. The CDR3 nucleotides read TGTGCCAGCAGCTTGGAACAGGGCTTGCTGTTAACCTACGAGCAGTACTTC.

CDR3 sequence (DNA): TGTGCCAGCAGGAGGGCCCGGATCTATGGCTACACCTTC. Translating it yields CASRRARIYGYTF. V and J are TRBV6-5 and TRBJ1-2; no reliable D call. Germline V gene sequence: CDR1 MNHEY, CDR2 SVGAGI. V was shortened by 6 bases and J by 4 bases, with 12 bases between the two germline ends. CDR3 length: 13 residues.

V usage is TRBV6-4 and J usage is TRBJ1-6; the D gene is possibly TRBD1 (6 bases). V lost 5 bases and J lost 10, with 15 bases in between. From germline, CDR1 is MRHNA and CDR2 SNTAGT. The CDR3 length is 14 residues. The CDR3: CASSYNQGISPLHF. DNA of the CDR3: TGTGCCAGCAGTTATAACCAGGGGATCTCACCCCTCCACTTT.

This clone was seen a few times. The chain recombines TRBV19 with TRBJ1-1; D call uncertain. Germline V gene sequence: CDR1 LNHDA, CDR2 SQIVND (reference sequence). The V end was cut by 2 bases, the J end by 1 base, with 5 bases between. CDR3 size: 13 residues. The CDR3 spells CASSINRNTEAFF. CDR3 DNA: TGTGCCAGTAGTATAAACAGGAACACTGAAGCTTTCTTT.

This chain connects TRBV21-1 to TRBJ2-7; TRBD1, the table's D call, lacks a check against the DNA. TRBV21-1 is given as a pseudogene. CDR3 length: 13 residues. The CDR3: CASSSRDRDEQYF. In DNA, the CDR3 is TGTGCCAGCAGCTCAAGGGACAGGGACGAGCAGTACTTC.

The genes are TRBV18 and TRBJ2-3, with no clear D. Germline CDR1 is KGHSH and CDR2 is LQKENI. The ends were cut back, 3 bases at V and 5 bases at J, with 15 bases in the middle. This CDR3 spans 15 amino acids. The CDR3 nucleotides read TGTGCCAGCTCACCGGGCAGTCTACGTGAAGATACGCAGTATTTT. It specifies CASSPGSLREDTQYF.

A single count supports this clone. This chain connects TRBV12-5 to TRBJ1-6; 9 bases map to TRBD1. J gave up 8 bases and V 6 bases, and 5 bases lay outside the gene matches. Germline V lookup: CDR1 LGHNT, CDR2 FRNRAP. CDR3 length: 14 amino acids. CDR3 protein: CASGTQGADSPLHF. The CDR3 DNA sequence: TGTGCTAGTGGCACACAGGGGGCCGATTCACCCCTCCACTTT.

Comment on this clone: An end of the junction does not agree with germline; a read error may underlie this. This sequence joins TRBV2 and TRBJ1-5, with 8 bases identical to TRBD1. This CDR3 contains 15 residues. In germline, CDR1 is SNHLY, CDR2 FYNNEI. DNA of the CDR3: TGTGCCAGCAGCGAAGGGGGACAGGTTAATCAGCCCCAGCATTTT. It codes for CASSEGGQVNQPQHF.

This chain joins TRBV7-2 and TRBJ2-1; D might be TRBD2 (5 bases). V gave up 1 base and J gave up 10 bases, with 11 bases separating them. Germline values: CDR1 SGHTA, CDR2 FQGNSA. The CDR3 totals 13 residues. Here the CDR3 reads CASSLGGGGEQFF. In DNA, the CDR3 is TGTGCCAGCAGCTTAGGTGGAGGTGGGGAGCAGTTCTTC. Full variable domain (missing parts from reference TRBV7-2 and TRBJ2-1): GAGVSQSPSNKVTEKGKDVELRCDPISGHTALYWYRQSLGQGLEFLIYFQGNSAPDKSGLPSDRFSAERTGGSVSTLTIQRTQQEDSAVYLCASSLGGGGEQFFGPGTRLTVL.

The J gene is TRBJ1-1, the V gene TRBV5-1; 8 bases map to TRBD1. Germline-derived CDR1 and CDR2 are SGHRS and YFSETQ. This CDR3 contains 15 residues. With V trimmed by 0 bases and J by 0 bases, 1 base remained unmatched. This chain's CDR3 is CASSLDRGMNTEAFF. As DNA, the CDR3 is TGCGCCAGCAGCTTGGACAGGGGGATGAACACTGAAGCTTTCTTT.

The table lists this clone with a few counts. The chain joins TRBV18 to TRBJ1-5, with no clear D. Between the trimmed V and J ends, which lost 2 bases and 2 bases, there was a span of 10 bases. CDR3 length equals 15 residues. Germline CDR1 reads KGHSH; CDR2 reads LQKENI. CDR3 loop: CASSPGGSGNQPQHF. CDR3 DNA: TGTGCCAGCTCACCAGGCGGGTCCGGCAATCAGCCCCAGCATTTT.

This sequence joins TRBV27 and TRBJ2-6; perhaps TRBD1 as D (6 bases). CDR1 and CDR2 from the germline V gene are MNHEY and SMNVEV (reference sequence). The CDR3 has 17 residues. V was trimmed by 5 bases and J by 4 bases, leaving 18 bases between them. CDR3 coding DNA: TGTGCCAGCAGTCCCCGGACAGCCAGCTCGGGGGCCAACGTCCTGACTTTC. Residues: CASSPRTASSGANVLTF.

The V gene is TRBV6-1, the J gene TRBJ2-2; tentative D call: TRBD2 (5 bases). Trimming removed 6 bases at V and 0 bases at J, with 11 bases between. The CDR3 consists of 15 residues. Germline V gene sequence: CDR1 MNHNS, CDR2 SASEGT. The CDR3 loop is CASRTSGANTGELFF. Written as DNA, the CDR3 is TGTGCCAGCAGAACCAGCGGTGCGAACACCGGGGAGCTGTTTTTT.

This chain joins TRBV27 and TRBJ1-5; the match to TRBD1 covers 7 bases. Trimming cost V 8 bases and J 1 base; bases outside gene matches: 2. Per the germline V gene, CDR1 is MNHEY and CDR2 is SMNVEV (reference sequence). CDR3 length equals 13 residues. The CDR3 DNA reads TGTGCCAGCCGACAGGGAAGCAATCAGCCCCAGCATTTT. Its translation: CASRQGSNQPQHF.

In this sample, this clone turned up a few times. This chain uses TRBV6-4 with TRBJ1-2, with D possibly matching TRBD1 (5 bases). The CDR3 has 14 amino acids. Trimming removed 8 bases from V and 3 bases from J, with 16 bases in between. Germline CDR1 and CDR2: MRHNA and SNTAGT. Here the CDR3 DNA reads TGTGCCAGCGGCAGACAGCCTGACGACTATGGCTACACCTTC. Translated: CASGRQPDDYGYTF.

This chain uses TRBV5-1 with TRBJ2-3; D possibly corresponds to TRBD2 (6 bases). The CDR3 is made up of 14 amino acids. V gave up 1 base and J gave up 5 bases, with 11 bases separating them. Germline CDR1 reads SGHRS; CDR2 reads YFSETQ. The CDR3 reads CASSLWGVRDTQYF. The CDR3, as DNA: TGCGCCAGCAGCTTGTGGGGGGTGAGAGATACGCAGTATTTT.

V usage is TRBV7-9 and J usage is TRBJ1-1; the D is unclear. V was shortened by 5 bases and J by 4 bases, with 14 bases between the two germline ends. Germline CDR1 SEHNR, CDR2 FQNEAQ (reference sequence). The CDR3 spans 14 residues. The DNA of the CDR3 is TGTGCCAGCAGCCCGATTGAGGGTCGCACTGAAGCTTTCTTT. It encodes CASSPIEGRTEAFF.

V and J are TRBV5-1 and TRBJ1-2, with D tentatively TRBD1 (6 bases). The CDR3 is 12 residues long. Trimming left V 4 bases short and J 10 bases short, with 14 bases between. Germline values: CDR1 SGHRS, CDR2 YFSETQ. The CDR3, as DNA: TGCGCCAGCAGCCAACAGGGAGATGACTACACCTTC. Protein: CASSQQGDDYTF.

V is TRBV7-2 and J is TRBJ2-3; no firm D call. This CDR3 comprises 11 residues. V gave up 7 bases and J gave up 5 bases, with 7 bases separating them. Germline V gene lookup returns CDR1 SGHTA and CDR2 FQGNSA. The CDR3 coding sequence is TGTGCCAGCACCCTTAGAGATACGCAGTATTTT. Its translation is CASTLRDTQYF.

V is TRBV27 and J is TRBJ2-3; the D is unclear. Germline values: CDR1 MNHEY, CDR2 SMNVEV (reference sequence). The CDR3 covers 13 residues. The ends were cut back, 5 bases at V and 6 bases at J, with 12 bases in the middle. The CDR3 DNA follows: TGTGCCAGCAGTACCCTAGTTGCGGATACGCAGTATTTT. Its protein product is CASSTLVADTQYF.